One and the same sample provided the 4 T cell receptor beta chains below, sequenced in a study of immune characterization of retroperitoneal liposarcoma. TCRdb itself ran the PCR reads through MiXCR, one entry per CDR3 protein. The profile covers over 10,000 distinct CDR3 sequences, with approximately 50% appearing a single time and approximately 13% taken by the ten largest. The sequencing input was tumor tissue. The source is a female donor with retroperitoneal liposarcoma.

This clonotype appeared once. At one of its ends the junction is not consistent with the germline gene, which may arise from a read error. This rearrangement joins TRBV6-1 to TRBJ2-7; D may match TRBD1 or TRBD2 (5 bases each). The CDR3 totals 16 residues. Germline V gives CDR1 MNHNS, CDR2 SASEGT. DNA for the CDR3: TGTGCCAGCAGTGAAGAGGTGCCAGGGAGCTCCTACGAGCATTACTTC. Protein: CASSEEVPGSSYEHYF.

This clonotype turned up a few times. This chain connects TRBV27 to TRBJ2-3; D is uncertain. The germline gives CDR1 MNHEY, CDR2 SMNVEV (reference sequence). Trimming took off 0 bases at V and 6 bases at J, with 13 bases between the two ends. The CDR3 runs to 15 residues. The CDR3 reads CASSLSPTGMDTQYF. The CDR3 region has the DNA TGTGCCAGCAGTTTATCGCCGACCGGCATGGATACGCAGTATTTT.

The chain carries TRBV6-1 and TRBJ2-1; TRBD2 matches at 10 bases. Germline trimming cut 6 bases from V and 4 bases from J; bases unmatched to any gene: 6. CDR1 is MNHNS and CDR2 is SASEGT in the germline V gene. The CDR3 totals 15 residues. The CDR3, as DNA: TGTGCCAGCAGAAAAAAAGCGGGGGGGTACAATGAGCAGTTCTTC. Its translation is CASRKKAGGYNEQFF.

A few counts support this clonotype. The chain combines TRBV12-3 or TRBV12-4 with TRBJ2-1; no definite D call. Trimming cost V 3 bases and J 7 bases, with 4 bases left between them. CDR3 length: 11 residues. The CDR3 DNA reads TGTGCCAGCAGTTTCCTGAATGAGCAGTTCTTC. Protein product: CASSFLNEQFF.